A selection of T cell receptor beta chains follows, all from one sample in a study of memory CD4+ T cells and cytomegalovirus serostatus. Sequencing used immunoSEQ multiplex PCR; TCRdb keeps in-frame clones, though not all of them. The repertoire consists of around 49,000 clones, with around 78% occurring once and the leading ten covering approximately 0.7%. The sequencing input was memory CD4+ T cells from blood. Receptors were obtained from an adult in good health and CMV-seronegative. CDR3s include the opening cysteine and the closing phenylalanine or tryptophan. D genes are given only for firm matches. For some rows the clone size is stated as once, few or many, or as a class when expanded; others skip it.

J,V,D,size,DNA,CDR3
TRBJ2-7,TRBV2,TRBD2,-,TGTGCCAGCAGGGGACCAACGGGACTAGCGGGCTACGAGCAGTACTTC,CASRGPTGLAGYEQYF
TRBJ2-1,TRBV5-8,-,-,TGTGCCAGCCGTTTCACCGGGATCGGCTACAATGAGCAGTTCTTC,CASRFTGIGYNEQFF
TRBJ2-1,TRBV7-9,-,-,TGTGCCAGCAGCTTGGACAATGAGCAGTTCTTC,CASSLDNEQFF
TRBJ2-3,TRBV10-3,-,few,TGTGCCATCAGTTCCTTTAGTACTAGCACAGATACGCAGTATTTT,CAISSFSTSTDTQYF
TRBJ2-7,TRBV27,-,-,TGTGCCAGCAGTTCCCTGGGTGGGCTCGAGCAGTACTTC,CASSSLGGLEQYF
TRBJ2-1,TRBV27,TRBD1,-,TGTGCTAACCTGTGGGGGACAGGGCAAAACAATGAGCAGTTCTTC,CANLWGTGQNNEQFF
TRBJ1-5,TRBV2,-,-,TGTGCCAGCAGTGAAGTACGGGGGAGGCAGCCCCAGCATTTT,CASSEVRGRQPQHF
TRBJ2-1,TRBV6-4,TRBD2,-,TGTGCCAGCAGTGCTCTGGGACTAGCGGGAAATGAGCAGTTCTTC,CASSALGLAGNEQFF
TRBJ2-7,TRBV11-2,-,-,TGTGCCAGCAGCTCAATACAGGGCTACGAGCAGTACTTC,CASSSIQGYEQYF
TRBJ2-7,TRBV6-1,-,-,TGTGCCAGCAGTGTTTGGGCCTACGAGCAGTACTTC,CASSVWAYEQYF
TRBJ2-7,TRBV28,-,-,TGTGCCAGCAGGTCATCTGGACTGGACTACGAGCAGTACTTC,CASRSSGLDYEQYF
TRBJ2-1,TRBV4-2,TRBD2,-,TGTGCCAGCAGCCAGGGGCTAGCGGGAGTTGACAATGAGCAGTTCTTC,CASSQGLAGVDNEQFF
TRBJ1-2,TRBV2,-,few,TGTGCCAGCAGTGAAGACTTCTATGGCTACACCTTC,CASSEDFYGYTF
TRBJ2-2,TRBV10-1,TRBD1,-,TGCGCCAGCACATCAGGGGGCATCGGCGCCGGGGAGCTGTTTTTT,CASTSGGIGAGELFF
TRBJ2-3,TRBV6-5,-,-,TGTGCCAGCAGTTATCGGGGGCTAAATTCAGATACGCAGTATTTT,CASSYRGLNSDTQYF
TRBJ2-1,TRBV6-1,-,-,TGTGCCAGCACATTAGGACAGTCGCTAGGGAATGAGCAGTTCTTC,CASTLGQSLGNEQFF
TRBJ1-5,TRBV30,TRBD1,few,TGTGCCTGGGAGCCGGGACAGGGATATAATCAGCCCCAGCATTTT,CAWEPGQGYNQPQHF
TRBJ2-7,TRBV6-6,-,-,TGTGCCCACAGCAGAGTTTTAGACTCCTACGAGCAGTACTTC,CAHSRVLDSYEQYF
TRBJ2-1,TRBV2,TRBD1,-,TGTGCCAGCGTCAGGGGGGGACAGGGTCGGGACAATGAGCAGTTCTTC,CASVRGGQGRDNEQFF
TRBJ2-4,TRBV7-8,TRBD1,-,TGTGCCAGCAGCTTGGGACAGGGTGAAGGAAACATTCAGTACTTC,CASSLGQGEGNIQYF
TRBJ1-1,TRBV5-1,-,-,TGCGCCAGCAGCGAGGAGACTGAAGCTTTCTTT,CASSEETEAFF
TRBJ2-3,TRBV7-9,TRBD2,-,TGTGCCAGCAGCTCCTTAGCGGGAGGCGGAGATACGCAGTATTTT,CASSSLAGGGDTQYF
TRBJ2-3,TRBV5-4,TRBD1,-,TGTGCCAGCAGCTCCGGACAGGGTCGATCAGATACGCAGTATTTT,CASSSGQGRSDTQYF
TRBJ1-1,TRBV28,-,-,TGTGCCAGCAGCTTATATCCCCCCCGGCAACGTGGCACTGAAGCTTTCTTT,CASSLYPPRQRGTEAFF
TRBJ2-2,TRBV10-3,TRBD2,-,TGTGCCATCAGTGGGTCCCGTTCTAGCGGGAGGTTCTTGGGCACCGGGGAGCTGTTTTTT,CAISGSRSSGRFLGTGELFF
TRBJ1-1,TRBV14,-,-,TGTGCCAGCAGCCAAGATCCGCAGGGGAAGACTGAAGCTTTCTTT,CASSQDPQGKTEAFF
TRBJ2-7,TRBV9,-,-,TGTGCCAGCAGCCCGGGACCGCAAGCCTACGAGCAGTACTTC,CASSPGPQAYEQYF
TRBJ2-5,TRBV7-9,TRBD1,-,TGTGCCAGCTTAAAGACAGGGGGGGTAGAGACCCAGTACTTC,CASLKTGGVETQYF
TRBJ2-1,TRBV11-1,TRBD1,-,TGTGCCAGCAGATCAACCGGGACAGGGACCTACAATGAGCAGTTCTTC,CASRSTGTGTYNEQFF
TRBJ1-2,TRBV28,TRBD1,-,TGTGCCAGCAGCGGGACAGGGGGAGGGTATGGCTACACCTTC,CASSGTGGGYGYTF
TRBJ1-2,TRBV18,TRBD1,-,TGTGCCAGCTCACCGGAGGGGGCGCCGAGCAAGGGTGGCTACACCTTC,CASSPEGAPSKGGYTF
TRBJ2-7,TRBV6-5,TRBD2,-,TGTGCCAGCAGTTTGTCTCGACTAGCGGGACGAGTCGAGCAGTACTTC,CASSLSRLAGRVEQYF
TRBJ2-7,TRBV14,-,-,TGTGCCAGCAGCCAAAGGATAATCGGCGAGCAGTACTTC,CASSQRIIGEQYF
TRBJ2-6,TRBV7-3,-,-,TGTGCCAGCAGCTTAACCCCGAAAGGGGTCGGGGCCAACGTCCTGACTTTC,CASSLTPKGVGANVLTF
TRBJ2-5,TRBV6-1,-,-,TGTGCCAGCAGTGTCATTGTGGGGACCCAGTACTTC,CASSVIVGTQYF
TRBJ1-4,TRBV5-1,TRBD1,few,TGCGCCAGCAGCTTGGGGACAGGGGAGGGAGAAAAACTGTTTTTT,CASSLGTGEGEKLFF
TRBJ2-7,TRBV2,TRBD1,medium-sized,TGTGCCAGCAGCGGGGACAGGGGCAGGCACGAGCAGTACTTC,CASSGDRGRHEQYF
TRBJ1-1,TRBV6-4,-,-,TGTGCCAGCAGTGACCCGTCGGCCCAGGGAGAGGACACTGAAGCTTTCTTT,CASSDPSAQGEDTEAFF
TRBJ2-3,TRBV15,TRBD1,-,TGTGCCACCAGCCGAAGGACAGGGACAGATACGCAGTATTTT,CATSRRTGTDTQYF
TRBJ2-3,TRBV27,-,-,TGTGCCAGCAGTTCCAGAGGGGCAGATACGCAGTATTTT,CASSSRGADTQYF
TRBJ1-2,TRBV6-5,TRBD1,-,TGTGCCAGCAGGGAGACAGGGGACCTCTATGGCTACACCTTC,CASRETGDLYGYTF
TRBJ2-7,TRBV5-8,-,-,TGTGCCAGCAGCAAACGGGACTTTGCCTACGAGCAGTACTTC,CASSKRDFAYEQYF
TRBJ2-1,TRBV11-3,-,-,TGTGCCAGCAGCTTAGATATAAACAGGGTGGGCGAGCAGTTCTTC,CASSLDINRVGEQFF
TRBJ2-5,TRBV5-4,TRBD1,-,TGTGCCAGCAGCTTGAGGACAGGGGGCGCGGAGACCCAGTACTTC,CASSLRTGGAETQYF
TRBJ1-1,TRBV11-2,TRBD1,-,TGTGCCAGCAGCTCCAGAGTAAGACAGGGGAAAGAAGCTTTCTTT,CASSSRVRQGKEAFF
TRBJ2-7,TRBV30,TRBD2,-,TGTGCCTGGAGTCTGGGACTAGCGGCCTACGAGCAGTACTTC,CAWSLGLAAYEQYF
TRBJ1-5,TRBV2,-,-,TGTGCCAGCAGTGAAGAGGGGGATCAGCCCCAGCATTTT,CASSEEGDQPQHF
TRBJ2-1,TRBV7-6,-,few,TGTGCCAGCAGCCAAGGGGGGATCAATGAGCAGTTCTTC,CASSQGGINEQFF
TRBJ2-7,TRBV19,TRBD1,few,TGTGCCAGTAGTTCCCGGACAGGGGGGCTCTACGAGCAGTACTTC,CASSSRTGGLYEQYF
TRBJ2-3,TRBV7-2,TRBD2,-,TGTGCCAGCAGCTTAGCGCCAACTAGCGGGAGGGGCCGGGATACGCAGTATTTT,CASSLAPTSGRGRDTQYF